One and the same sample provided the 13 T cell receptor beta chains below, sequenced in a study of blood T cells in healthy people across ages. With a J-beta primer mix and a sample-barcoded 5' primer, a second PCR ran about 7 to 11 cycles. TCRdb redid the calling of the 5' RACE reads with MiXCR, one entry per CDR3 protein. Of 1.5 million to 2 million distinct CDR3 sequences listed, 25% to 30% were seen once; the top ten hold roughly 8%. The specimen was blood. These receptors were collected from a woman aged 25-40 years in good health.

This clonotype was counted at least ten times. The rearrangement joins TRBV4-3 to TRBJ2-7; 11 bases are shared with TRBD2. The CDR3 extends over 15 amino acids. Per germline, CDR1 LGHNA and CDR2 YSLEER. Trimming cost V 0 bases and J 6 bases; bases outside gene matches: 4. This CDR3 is CASSQDNLAGGEQYF. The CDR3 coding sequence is TGCGCCAGCAGCCAAGACAATCTAGCGGGAGGCGAGCAGTACTTC.

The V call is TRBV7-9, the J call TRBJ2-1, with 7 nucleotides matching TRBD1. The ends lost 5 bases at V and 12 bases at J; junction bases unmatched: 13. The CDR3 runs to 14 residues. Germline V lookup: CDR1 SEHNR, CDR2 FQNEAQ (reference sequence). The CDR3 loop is CASSPGTAVRGQFF. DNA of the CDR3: TGTGCCAGCAGCCCGGGGACAGCGGTCCGGGGGCAGTTCTTC.

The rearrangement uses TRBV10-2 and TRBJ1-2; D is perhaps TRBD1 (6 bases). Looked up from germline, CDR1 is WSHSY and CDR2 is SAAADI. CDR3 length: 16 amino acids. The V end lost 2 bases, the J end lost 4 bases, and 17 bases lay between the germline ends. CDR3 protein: CASSEKAWTATYGYTF. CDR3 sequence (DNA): TGCGCCAGCAGTGAGAAGGCTTGGACAGCGACCTATGGCTACACCTTC.

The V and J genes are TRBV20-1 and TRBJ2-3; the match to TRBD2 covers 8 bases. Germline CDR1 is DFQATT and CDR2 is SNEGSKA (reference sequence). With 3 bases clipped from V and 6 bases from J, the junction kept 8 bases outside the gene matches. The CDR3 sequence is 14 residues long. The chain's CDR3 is CSARLAGGPDTQYF. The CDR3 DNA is TGCAGTGCTAGGCTAGCGGGTGGGCCGGATACGCAGTATTTT.

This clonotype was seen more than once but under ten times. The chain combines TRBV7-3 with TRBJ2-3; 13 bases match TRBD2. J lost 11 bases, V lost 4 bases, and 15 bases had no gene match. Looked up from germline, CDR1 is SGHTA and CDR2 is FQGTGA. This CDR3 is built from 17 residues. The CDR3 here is CASSYTSGGAFERMQYF. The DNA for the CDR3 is TGTGCCAGCAGCTACACTAGCGGGGGGGCCTTCGAGAGGATGCAGTATTTT.

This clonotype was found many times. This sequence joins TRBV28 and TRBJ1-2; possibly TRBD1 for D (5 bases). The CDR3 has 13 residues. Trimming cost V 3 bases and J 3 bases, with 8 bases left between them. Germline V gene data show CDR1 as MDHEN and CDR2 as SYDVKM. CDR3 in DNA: TGTGCCAGCAGTTTTCGGGGCTACTATGGCTACACCTTC. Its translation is CASSFRGYYGYTF.

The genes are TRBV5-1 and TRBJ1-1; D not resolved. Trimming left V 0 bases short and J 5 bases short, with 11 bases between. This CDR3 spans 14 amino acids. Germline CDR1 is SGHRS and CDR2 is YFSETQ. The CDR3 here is CASSLDRRDTEAFF. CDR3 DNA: TGCGCCAGCAGCTTGGACCGGCGGGATACTGAAGCTTTCTTT.

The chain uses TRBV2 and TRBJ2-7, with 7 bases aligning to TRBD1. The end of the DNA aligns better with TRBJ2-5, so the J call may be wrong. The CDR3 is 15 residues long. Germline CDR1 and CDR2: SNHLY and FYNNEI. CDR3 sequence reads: CASRRQGSSGETQYF. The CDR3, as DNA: TGTGCCAGCAGACGACAGGGCTCTTCAGGGGAGACCCAGTACTTC.

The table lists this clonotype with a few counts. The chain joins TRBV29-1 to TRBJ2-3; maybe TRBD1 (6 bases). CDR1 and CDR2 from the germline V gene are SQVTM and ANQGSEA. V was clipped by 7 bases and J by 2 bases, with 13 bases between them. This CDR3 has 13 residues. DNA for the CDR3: TGCAGCGCCGAACAGGGTACCACAGATACGCAGTATTTT. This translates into CSAEQGTTDTQYF.

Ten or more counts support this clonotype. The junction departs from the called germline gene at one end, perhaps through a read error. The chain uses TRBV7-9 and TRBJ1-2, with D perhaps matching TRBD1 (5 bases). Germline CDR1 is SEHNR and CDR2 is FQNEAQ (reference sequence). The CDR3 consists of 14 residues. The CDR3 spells CASSLGTTNYGYTF. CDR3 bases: TGCGCCAGCAGCTTGGGGACCACTAACTATGGCTACACCTTC. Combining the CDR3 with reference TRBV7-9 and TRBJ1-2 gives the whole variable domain DTGVSQNPRHKITKRGQNVTFRCDPISEHNRLYWYRQTLGQGPEFLTYFQNEAQLEKSRLLSDRFSAERPKGSFSTLEIQRTEQGDSAMYLCASSLGTTNYGYTFGSGTRLTVV.

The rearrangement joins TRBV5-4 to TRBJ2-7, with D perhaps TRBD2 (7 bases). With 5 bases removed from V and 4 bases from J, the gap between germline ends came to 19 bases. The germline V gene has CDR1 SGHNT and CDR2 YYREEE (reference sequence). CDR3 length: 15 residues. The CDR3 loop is CASSLRGGSGYEQYF. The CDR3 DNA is TGTGCCAGCAGTCTTAGGGGGGGGTCGGGATACGAGCAGTACTTC.

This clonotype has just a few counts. In DNA, the CDR3 is TGTGCCAGCAGTTTGAGGGGGGTAGGTCGAGAGACCCAGTACTTC. This codes for CASSLRGVGRETQYF. V gene TRBV12-3 or TRBV12-4 combines with J gene TRBJ2-5; either TRBD1 or TRBD2 may supply D (6 bases each). V was clipped by 3 bases and J by 4 bases, with 15 bases between them. CDR3 length: 15 amino acids.

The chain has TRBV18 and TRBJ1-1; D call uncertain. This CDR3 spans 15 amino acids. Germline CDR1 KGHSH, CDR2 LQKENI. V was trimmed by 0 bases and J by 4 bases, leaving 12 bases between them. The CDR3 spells CASSPPSSGTTEAFF. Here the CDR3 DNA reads TGTGCCAGCTCACCACCATCCAGTGGAACCACTGAAGCTTTCTTT.